These 6 T cell receptor beta chains were sequenced from one sample in a study of Tregs in tolerant kidney transplant recipients. Profiling relied on immunoSEQ multiplex PCR, and the TCRdb table lists in-frame clones only, not all of them. The sample carries over 50,000 clones, roughly 88% recorded once. The specimen comprised Tregs from blood, sampled before the transplant. The receptors stem from a human donor who received a combined kidney and bone marrow transplant.

The V call is TRBV5-4, the J call TRBJ1-1; D gene unclear. V lost 3 bases to trimming and J lost 5 bases, with 8 bases between them. The CDR3 has 12 residues. Germline CDR1 and CDR2: SGHNT and YYREEE (reference sequence). The CDR3 here is CASSSAVTEAFF. CDR3 DNA: TGTGCCAGCAGCTCAGCGGTAACTGAAGCTTTCTTT.

This chain uses TRBV5-3 with TRBJ2-7, with D possibly being TRBD1 (6 bases). TRBV5-3 is assigned to the ORF class and has an uncertain function. V was clipped by 8 bases and J by 3 bases, with 15 bases between them. The CDR3 length is 13 residues. CDR3 sequence (DNA): TGTGCCAGTGAAGGGGACAATTACTACGAGCAGTACTTC. Residues: CASEGDNYYEQYF.

V gene TRBV27 combines with J gene TRBJ2-7; 9 bases map to TRBD2. Germline V lookup: CDR1 MNHEY, CDR2 SMNVEV (reference sequence). The V gene end was trimmed by 0 bases and the J gene end by 6 bases; junction bases not matched to a gene: 12. This CDR3 contains 17 residues. CDR3 nucleotides: TGTGCCAGCAGTTTATCGATTGTGAGGTGGCGGGAGGGCGAGCAGTACTTC. Translation: CASSLSIVRWREGEQYF.

The gene calls are TRBV10-3 and TRBJ2-1; 10 bases map to TRBD2. From germline, CDR1 is ENHRY and CDR2 SYGVKD. The J segment lost 4 bases and the V segment lost 3 bases, leaving 12 bases of the junction unmatched. The CDR3 length is 18 residues. The DNA for the CDR3 is TGTGCCATCAGTGACAGGGGTAGCGGGGGGCCCTTGTACAATGAGCAGTTCTTC. Translating gives CAISDRGSGGPLYNEQFF.

J is TRBJ2-7 and V is TRBV5-4, with 13 bases matching TRBD2. J gave up 2 bases and V 2 bases, and 4 bases lay outside the gene matches. The CDR3 runs to 16 residues. The germline gives CDR1 SGHNT, CDR2 YYREEE (reference sequence). The CDR3: CASSLGTSGETYEQYF. CDR3 sequence (DNA): TGTGCCAGCAGCTTAGGGACTAGCGGGGAAACCTACGAGCAGTACTTC.

J is TRBJ2-2 and V is TRBV6-6; 8 positions agree with TRBD1. Germline CDR1 and CDR2: MNHNY and SVGAGI (reference sequence). This CDR3 has 13 residues. Trimming removed 5 bases from V and 5 bases from J; junction bases left unmatched: 1. For the CDR3, the DNA is TGTGCCAGCAGTACAGGGGGAACCGGGGAGCTGTTTTTT. This sequence encodes CASSTGGTGELFF.